This T cell receptor (beta chain) was observed in a study of CD8 T cells in Susac syndrome. This CDR3 contains 14 residues. V dropped 5 bases and J dropped 7 bases, with 17 bases sitting between them. Random hexamers were used to reverse transcribe the RNA input (about 0.5 to 1 ug). TCRdb re-called the immunoSEQ multiplex PCR reads through MiXCR, storing one row per CDR3 protein. This sample has under 200,000 distinct CDR3 sequences, with roughly 90% found just once. Sequencing was carried out using CD4+ T cells from PBMCs. The V gene is TRBV12-3 or TRBV12-4, the J gene TRBJ1-1; D is possibly TRBD1 (6 bases). This sequence originates from a human donor with Susac syndrome. CDR3 coding DNA: TGTGCCAGCAGTAAATCACCTAGGGGGAGTGAAGCTTTCTTT. It encodes CASSKSPRGSEAFF.